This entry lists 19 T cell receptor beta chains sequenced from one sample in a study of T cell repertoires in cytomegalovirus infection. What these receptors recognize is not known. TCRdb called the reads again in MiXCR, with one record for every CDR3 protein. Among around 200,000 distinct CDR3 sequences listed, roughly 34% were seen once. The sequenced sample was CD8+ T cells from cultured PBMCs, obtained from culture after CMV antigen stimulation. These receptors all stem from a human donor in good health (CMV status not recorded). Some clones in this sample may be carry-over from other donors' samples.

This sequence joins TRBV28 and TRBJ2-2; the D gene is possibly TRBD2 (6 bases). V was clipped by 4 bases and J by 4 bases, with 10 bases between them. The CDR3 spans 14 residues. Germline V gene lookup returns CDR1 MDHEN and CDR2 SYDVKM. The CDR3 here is CASSSGEVTGELFF. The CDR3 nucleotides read TGTGCCAGCAGTTCGGGGGAGGTCACCGGGGAGCTGTTTTTT.

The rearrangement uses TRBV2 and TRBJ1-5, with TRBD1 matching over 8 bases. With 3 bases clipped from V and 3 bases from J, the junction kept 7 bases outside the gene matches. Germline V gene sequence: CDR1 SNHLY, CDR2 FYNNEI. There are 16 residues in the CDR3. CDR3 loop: CASSEGAGGSNQPQHF. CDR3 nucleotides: TGTGCCAGCAGTGAGGGGGCAGGGGGCTCCAATCAGCCCCAGCATTTT.

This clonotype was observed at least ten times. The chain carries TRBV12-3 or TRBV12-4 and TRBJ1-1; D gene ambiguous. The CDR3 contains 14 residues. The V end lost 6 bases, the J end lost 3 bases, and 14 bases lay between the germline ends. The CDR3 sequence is CASRDDATYTEAFF. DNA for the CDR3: TGTGCCAGCAGGGACGACGCGACTTACACTGAAGCTTTCTTT.

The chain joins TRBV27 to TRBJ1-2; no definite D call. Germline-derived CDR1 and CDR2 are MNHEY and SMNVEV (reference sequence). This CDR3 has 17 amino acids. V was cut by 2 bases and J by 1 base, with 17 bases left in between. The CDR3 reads CASSLLRAAGLNYGYTF. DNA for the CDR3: TGTGCCAGCAGTTTACTCCGTGCCGCCGGTCTTAACTATGGCTACACCTTC.

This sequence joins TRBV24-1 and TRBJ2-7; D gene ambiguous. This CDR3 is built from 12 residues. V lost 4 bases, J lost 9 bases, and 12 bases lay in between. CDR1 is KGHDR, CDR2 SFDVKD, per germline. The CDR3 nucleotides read TGTGCCACCAGTGACCTCCAAGGACGGCAGTACTTC. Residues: CATSDLQGRQYF.

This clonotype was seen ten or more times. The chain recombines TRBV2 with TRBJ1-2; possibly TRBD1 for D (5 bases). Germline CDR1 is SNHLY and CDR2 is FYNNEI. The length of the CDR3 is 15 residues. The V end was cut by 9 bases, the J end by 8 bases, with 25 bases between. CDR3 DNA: TGTGCCAGAAATGACAGCCTCTCCCCCTGGGTAGGCTACACCTTC. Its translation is CARNDSLSPWVGYTF.

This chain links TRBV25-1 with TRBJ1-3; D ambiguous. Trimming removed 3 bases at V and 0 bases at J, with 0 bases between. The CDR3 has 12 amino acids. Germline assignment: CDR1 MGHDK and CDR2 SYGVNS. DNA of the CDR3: TGTGCCAGCAGTGACTCTGGAAACACCATATATTTT. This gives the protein CASSDSGNTIYF.

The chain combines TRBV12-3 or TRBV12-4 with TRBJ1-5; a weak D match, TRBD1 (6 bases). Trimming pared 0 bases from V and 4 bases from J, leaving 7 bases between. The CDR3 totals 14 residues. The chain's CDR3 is CASSLADRNQPQHF. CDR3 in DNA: TGTGCCAGCAGTTTAGCGGACAGAAATCAGCCCCAGCATTTT.

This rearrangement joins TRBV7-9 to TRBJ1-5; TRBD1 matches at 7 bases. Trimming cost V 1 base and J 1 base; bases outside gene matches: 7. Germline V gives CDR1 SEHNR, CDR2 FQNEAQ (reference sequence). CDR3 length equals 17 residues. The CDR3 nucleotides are TGTGCCAGCAGCTTAGGGTACGGGGACAGCAGCAATCAGCCCCAGCATTTT. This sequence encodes CASSLGYGDSSNQPQHF. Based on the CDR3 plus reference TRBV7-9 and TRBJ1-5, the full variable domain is DTGVSQNPRHKITKRGQNVTFRCDPISEHNRLYWYRQTLGQGPEFLTYFQNEAQLEKSRLLSDRFSAERPKGSFSTLEIQRTEQGDSAMYLCASSLGYGDSSNQPQHFGDGTRLSIL.

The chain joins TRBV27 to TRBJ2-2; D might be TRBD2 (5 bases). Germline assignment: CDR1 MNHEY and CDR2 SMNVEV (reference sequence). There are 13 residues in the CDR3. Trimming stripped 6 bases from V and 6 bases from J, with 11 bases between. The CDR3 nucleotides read TGTGCCAGCAGATCCCATAGCGCCGGGGAGCTGTTTTTT. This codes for CASRSHSAGELFF.

The CDR3: CASSTQGQGANQPQHF. CDR3 DNA sequence: TGTGCCAGCAGCACCCAGGGGCAGGGGGCGAATCAGCCCCAGCATTTT. V is TRBV27 and J is TRBJ1-5, with 8 bases that match TRBD1. Germline CDR1 reads MNHEY; CDR2 reads SMNVEV (reference sequence). The trim removed 6 bases at V and 4 bases at J, leaving 11 bases unmatched. The length of the CDR3 is 16 residues.

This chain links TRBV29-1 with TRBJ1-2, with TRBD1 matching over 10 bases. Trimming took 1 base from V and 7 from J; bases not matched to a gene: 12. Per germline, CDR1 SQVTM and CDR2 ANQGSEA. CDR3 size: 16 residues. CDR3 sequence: CSVEGPTGQGDGGYTF. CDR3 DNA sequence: TGCAGCGTTGAAGGGCCCACAGGACAGGGGGATGGTGGCTACACCTTC.

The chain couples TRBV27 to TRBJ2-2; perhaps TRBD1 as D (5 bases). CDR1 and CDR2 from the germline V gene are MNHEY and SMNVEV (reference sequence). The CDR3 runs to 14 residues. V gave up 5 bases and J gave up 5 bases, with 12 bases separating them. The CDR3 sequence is CASSPQGVTGELFF. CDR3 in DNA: TGTGCCAGCAGTCCCCAAGGGGTTACCGGGGAGCTGTTTTTT.

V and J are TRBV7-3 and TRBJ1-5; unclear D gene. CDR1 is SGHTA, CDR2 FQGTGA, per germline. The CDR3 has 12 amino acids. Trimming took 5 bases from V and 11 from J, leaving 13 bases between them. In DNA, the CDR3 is TGTGCCAGCAGCAGTAACCGTAGGACCCAGCATTTT. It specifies CASSSNRRTQHF.

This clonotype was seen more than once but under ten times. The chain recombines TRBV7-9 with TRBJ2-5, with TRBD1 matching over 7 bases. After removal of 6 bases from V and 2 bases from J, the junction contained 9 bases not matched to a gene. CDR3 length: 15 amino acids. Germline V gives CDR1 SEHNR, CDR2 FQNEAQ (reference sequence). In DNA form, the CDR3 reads TGTGCCAGCAGTCGTCCAACAGGGGAGCAAGAGACCCAGTACTTC. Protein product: CASSRPTGEQETQYF.

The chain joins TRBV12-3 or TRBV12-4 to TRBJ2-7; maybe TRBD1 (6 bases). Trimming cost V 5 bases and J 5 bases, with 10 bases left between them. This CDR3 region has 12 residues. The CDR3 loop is CASSQGFDEQYF. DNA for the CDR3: TGTGCCAGCAGTCAGGGGTTCGACGAGCAGTACTTC.

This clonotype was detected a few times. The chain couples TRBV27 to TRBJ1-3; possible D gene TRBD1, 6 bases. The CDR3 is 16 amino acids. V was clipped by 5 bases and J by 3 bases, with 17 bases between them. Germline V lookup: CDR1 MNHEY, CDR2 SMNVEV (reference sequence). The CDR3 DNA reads TGTGCCAGCAGTCCGAAGGGGGTCATCGGTGGAAACACCATATATTTT. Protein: CASSPKGVIGGNTIYF.

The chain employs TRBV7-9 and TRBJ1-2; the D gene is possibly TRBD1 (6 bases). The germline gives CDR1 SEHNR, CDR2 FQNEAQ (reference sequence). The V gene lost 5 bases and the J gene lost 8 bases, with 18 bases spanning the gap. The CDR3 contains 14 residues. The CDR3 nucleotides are TGTGCCAGCAGCCTAAGGGAAGGACAGTGGGGCTACACCTTC. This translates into CASSLREGQWGYTF.

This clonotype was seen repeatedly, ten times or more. For the CDR3, the DNA is TGTGCCAGCAGCTTAGGGAGGGGAATATCTTACGAGCAGTACTTC. This codes for CASSLGRGISYEQYF. The V and J genes are TRBV7-8 and TRBJ2-7, with D tentatively TRBD2 (6 bases). The V gene's germline CDR1 is SGHVS and CDR2 FQNEAQ. The CDR3 has 15 amino acids. The germline V and J ends were trimmed by 1 base and 4 bases, with 14 bases remaining between them.